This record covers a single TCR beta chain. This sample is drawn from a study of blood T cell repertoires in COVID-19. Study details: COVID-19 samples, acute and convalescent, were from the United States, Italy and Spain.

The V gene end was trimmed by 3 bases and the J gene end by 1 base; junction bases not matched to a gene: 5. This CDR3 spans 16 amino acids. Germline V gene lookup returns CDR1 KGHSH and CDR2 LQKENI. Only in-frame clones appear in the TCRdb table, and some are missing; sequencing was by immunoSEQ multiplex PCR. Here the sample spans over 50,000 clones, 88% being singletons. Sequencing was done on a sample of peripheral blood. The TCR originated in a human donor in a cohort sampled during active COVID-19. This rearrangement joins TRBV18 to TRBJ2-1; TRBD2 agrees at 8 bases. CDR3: CASSPPGGRSYNEQFF. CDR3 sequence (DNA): TGTGCCAGCTCACCTCCGGGGGGGCGGTCCTACAATGAGCAGTTCTTC.